This TCR beta chain emerged from a study of CD8+CD57+ T cells in acquired aplastic anemia. Patients chosen for sequencing had CD8+CD57+ cells that had expanded, as shown by flow cytometry. This CDR3 spans 16 amino acids. Germline loops: CDR1 SGHRS, CDR2 YFSETQ. The V gene lost 4 bases and the J gene lost 0 bases, with 14 bases spanning the gap. Genomic DNA constituted the template upon which TCR beta VDJ and CDR3 profiling was performed. TCRdb re-derived calls from the reads in MiXCR, one entry per CDR3 protein. The data hold about 160,000 distinct CDR3 sequences, with around 75% observed a single time.

The sequencing sample was made of sorted CD4+, CD8+, or CD8+CD57+ T cells (not recorded which) from PBMCs. This chain uses TRBV5-1 with TRBJ1-3; D gene unclear. This clonotype originated in a human donor with aplastic anemia. This CDR3 is CASSQVLATSGNTIYF. The CDR3 nucleotides read TGCGCCAGCAGCCAAGTCTTGGCCACCTCTGGAAACACCATATATTTT. The whole variable domain, filled in from reference TRBV5-1 and TRBJ1-3, reads KAGVTQTPRYLIKTRGQQVTLSCSPISGHRSVSWYQQTPGQGLQFLFEYFSETQRNKGNFPGRFSGRQFSNSRSEMNVSTLELGDSALYLCASSQVLATSGNTIYFGEGSWLTVV.